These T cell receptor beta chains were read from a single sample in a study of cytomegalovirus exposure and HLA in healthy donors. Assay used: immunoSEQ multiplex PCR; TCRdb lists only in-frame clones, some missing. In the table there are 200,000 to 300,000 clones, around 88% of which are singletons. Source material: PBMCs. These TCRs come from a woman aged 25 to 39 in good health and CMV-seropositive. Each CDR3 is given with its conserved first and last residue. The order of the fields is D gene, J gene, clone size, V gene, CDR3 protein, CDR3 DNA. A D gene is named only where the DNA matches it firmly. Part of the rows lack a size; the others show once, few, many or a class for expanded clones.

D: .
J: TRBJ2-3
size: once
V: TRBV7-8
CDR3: CASSFPQGQDTQYF
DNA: TGTGCCAGCAGTTTCCCCCAGGGGCAAGATACGCAGTATTTT

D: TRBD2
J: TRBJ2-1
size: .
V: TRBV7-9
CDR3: CASSLVAGVRREQFF
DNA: TGTGCCAGCAGCTTAGTTGCGGGAGTTCGTCGTGAGCAGTTCTTC

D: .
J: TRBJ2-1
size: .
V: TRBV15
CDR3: CATSREERGAYNEQFF
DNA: TGTGCCACCAGCAGAGAAGAGCGCGGAGCCTACAATGAGCAGTTCTTC

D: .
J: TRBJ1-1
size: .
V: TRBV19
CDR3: CASSTGNLRRNTEAFF
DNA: TGTGCCAGTAGTACCGGGAACCTGAGGAGGAACACTGAAGCTTTCTTT

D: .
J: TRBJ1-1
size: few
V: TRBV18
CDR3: CASSPQTANTEAFF
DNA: TGTGCCAGCTCACCACAGACAGCGAACACTGAAGCTTTCTTT

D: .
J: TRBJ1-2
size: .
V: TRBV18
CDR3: CASSPLIDRTSGYTF
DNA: TGTGCCAGCTCACCACTTATCGACAGGACCTCTGGCTACACCTTC

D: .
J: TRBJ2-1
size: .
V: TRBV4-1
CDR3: CASSQGFASAAYNEQFF
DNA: TGCGCCAGCAGCCAAGGTTTTGCTAGCGCAGCCTACAATGAGCAGTTCTTC

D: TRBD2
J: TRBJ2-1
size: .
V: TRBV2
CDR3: CASSRGTSGHNEQFF
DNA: TGTGCCAGCAGTCGCGGGACTAGCGGACACAATGAGCAGTTCTTC

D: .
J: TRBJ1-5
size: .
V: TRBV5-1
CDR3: CASSLGQGGQPQHF
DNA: TGCGCCAGCAGCTTGGGCCAGGGCGGTCAGCCCCAGCATTTT

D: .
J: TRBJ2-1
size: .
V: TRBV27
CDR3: CASSLSGSSYNEQFF
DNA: TGTGCCAGCAGTTTATCCGGGAGCTCCTACAATGAGCAGTTCTTC

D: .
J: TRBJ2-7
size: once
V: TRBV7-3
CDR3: CASSLNRGYEQYF
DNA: TGTGCCAGCAGCTTAAACCGGGGCTACGAGCAGTACTTC

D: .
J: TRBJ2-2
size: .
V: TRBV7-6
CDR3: CASSSLGGLLTNTGELFF
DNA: TGTGCCAGCAGCTCATTGGGGGGGCTACTAACGAACACCGGGGAGCTGTTTTTT

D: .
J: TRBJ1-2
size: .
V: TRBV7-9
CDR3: CASTPTPGGLMTPYGYTF
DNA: TGTGCCAGCACCCCTACCCCGGGGGGCCTTATGACACCCTATGGCTACACCTTC

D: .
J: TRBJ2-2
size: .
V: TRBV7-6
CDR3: CASSLAPDTGELFF
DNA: TGTGCCAGCAGCTTAGCACCAGACACCGGGGAGCTGTTTTTT

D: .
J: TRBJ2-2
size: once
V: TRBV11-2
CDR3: CASSLGSYPLPGELFF
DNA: TGTGCCAGCAGCTTAGGGTCCTACCCATTACCCGGGGAGCTGTTTTTT

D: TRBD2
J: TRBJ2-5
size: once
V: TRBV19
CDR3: CASSMGLADQETQYF
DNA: TGTGCCAGTAGTATGGGGCTAGCGGATCAAGAGACCCAGTACTTC

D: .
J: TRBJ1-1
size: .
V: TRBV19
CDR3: CASSVGHYMNTEAFF
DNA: TGTGCCAGTAGTGTCGGACACTACATGAACACTGAAGCTTTCTTT

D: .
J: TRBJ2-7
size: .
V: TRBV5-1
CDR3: CASSPAPGYEQYF
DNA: TGCGCCAGCAGCCCAGCGCCGGGATACGAGCAGTACTTC

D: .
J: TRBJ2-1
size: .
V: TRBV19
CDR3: CASSDARGNEQFF
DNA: TGTGCCAGTAGTGACGCCAGAGGCAATGAGCAGTTCTTC

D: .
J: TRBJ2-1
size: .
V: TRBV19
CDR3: CASSISSSSWVSNEQFF
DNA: TGTGCCAGTAGTATAAGTTCGTCTAGCTGGGTGAGTAATGAGCAGTTCTTC

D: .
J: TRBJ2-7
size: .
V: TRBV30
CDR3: CAWSTRVGGMGYEQYF
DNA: TGTGCCTGGAGTACCCGCGTGGGGGGTATGGGCTACGAGCAGTACTTC

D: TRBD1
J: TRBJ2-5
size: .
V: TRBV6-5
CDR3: CASSTGTGIETQYF
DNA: TGTGCCAGCAGTACCGGGACAGGGATAGAGACCCAGTACTTC

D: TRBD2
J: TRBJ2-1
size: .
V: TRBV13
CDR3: CASSGSGSSYNEQFF
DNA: TGTGCCAGCAGTGGTAGCGGGAGCTCCTACAATGAGCAGTTCTTC

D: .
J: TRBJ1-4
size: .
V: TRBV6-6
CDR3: CASSYSTGARGEKLFF
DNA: TGTGCCAGCAGTTACTCTACGGGTGCTCGTGGGGAAAAACTGTTTTTT

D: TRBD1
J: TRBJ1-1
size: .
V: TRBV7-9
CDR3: CASSTGQGASNTEAFF
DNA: TGTGCCAGCAGCACAGGACAGGGAGCTTCGAACACTGAAGCTTTCTTT

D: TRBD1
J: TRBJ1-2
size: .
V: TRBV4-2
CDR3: CASSQNDRADYGYTF
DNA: TGTGCCAGCAGCCAGAATGACAGGGCTGACTATGGCTACACCTTC

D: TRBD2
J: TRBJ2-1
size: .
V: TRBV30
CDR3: CAWREPTSRASARYNEQFF
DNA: TGTGCCTGGAGGGAACCGACTAGCAGGGCCTCGGCCCGCTACAATGAGCAGTTCTTC

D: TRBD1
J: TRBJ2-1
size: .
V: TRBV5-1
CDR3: CASSPGTGGDNEQFF
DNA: TGCGCCAGCAGCCCTGGGACAGGGGGTGACAATGAGCAGTTCTTC

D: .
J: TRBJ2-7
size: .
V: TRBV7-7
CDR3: CASSLAPGEAYEQYF
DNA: TGTGCCAGCAGCTTAGCCCCGGGAGAGGCCTACGAGCAGTACTTC

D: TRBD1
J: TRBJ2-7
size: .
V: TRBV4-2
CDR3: CASSQDGMWRDRVGGDSYEQYF
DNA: TGTGCCAGCAGCCAAGATGGAATGTGGAGGGACAGGGTCGGCGGGGACTCCTACGAGCAGTACTTC

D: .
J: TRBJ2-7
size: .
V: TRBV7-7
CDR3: CASSLDPCGVRDYEQYF
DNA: TGTGCTAGCAGCTTAGATCCATGCGGAGTCCGGGATTACGAGCAGTACTTC

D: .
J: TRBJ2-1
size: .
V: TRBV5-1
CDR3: CASSLTIRAGFDEQFF
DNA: TGCGCCAGCAGCTTGACCATACGTGCGGGATTCGATGAGCAGTTCTTC

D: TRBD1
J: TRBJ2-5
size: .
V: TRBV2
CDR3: CASSEATGFQETQYF
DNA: TGTGCCAGCAGTGAAGCGACAGGGTTCCAAGAGACCCAGTACTTC

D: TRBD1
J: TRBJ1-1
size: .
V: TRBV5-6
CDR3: CASSWDSEAFF
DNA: TGTGCCAGCAGCTGGGACAGTGAAGCTTTCTTT

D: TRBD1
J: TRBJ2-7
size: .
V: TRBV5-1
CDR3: CASSLTAGTGSDEQYF
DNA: TGCGCCAGCAGCTTGACGGCCGGGACAGGGTCGGACGAGCAGTACTTC

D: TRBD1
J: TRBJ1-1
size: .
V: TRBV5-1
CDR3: CASSTQGFNTEAFF
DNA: TGCGCCAGTAGCACACAGGGGTTTAACACTGAAGCTTTCTTT

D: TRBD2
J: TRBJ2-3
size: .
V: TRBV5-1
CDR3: CASSSTGTSAFITDTQYF
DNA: TGCGCCAGCAGCTCAACCGGGACTAGCGCTTTTATCACAGATACGCAGTATTTT

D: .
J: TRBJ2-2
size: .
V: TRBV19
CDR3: CASSRGGRTGELFF
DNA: TGTGCCAGTAGTAGGGGTGGGAGGACCGGGGAGCTGTTTTTT

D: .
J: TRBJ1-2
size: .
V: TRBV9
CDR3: CASSVGQGNYGYTF
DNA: TGTGCCAGCAGCGTAGGGCAGGGTAACTATGGCTACACCTTC

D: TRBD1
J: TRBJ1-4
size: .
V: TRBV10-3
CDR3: CAISELGGQANEKLFF
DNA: TGTGCCATCAGTGAGCTCGGTGGACAGGCCAATGAAAAACTGTTTTTT

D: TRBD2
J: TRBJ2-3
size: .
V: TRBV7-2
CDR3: CASSFPSGSSTDTQYF
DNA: TGTGCCAGCAGCTTTCCCAGCGGGAGTTCCACAGATACGCAGTATTTT

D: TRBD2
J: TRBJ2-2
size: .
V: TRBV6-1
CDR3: CASSAGLAGVGWGGELFF
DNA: TGTGCCAGCAGTGCGGGACTAGCGGGAGTTGGATGGGGCGGGGAGCTGTTTTTT

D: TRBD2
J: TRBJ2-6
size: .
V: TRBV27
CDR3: CASSGAGGGGANVLTF
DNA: TGTGCCAGCAGTGGGGCGGGAGGAGGTGGGGCCAACGTCCTGACTTTC

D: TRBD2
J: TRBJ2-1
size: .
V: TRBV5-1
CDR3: CASRTGGLGDEQFF
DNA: TGCGCCAGCAGAACCGGCGGACTAGGAGATGAGCAGTTCTTC

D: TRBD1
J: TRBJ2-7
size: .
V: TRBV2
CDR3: CASREQQGAINEQYF
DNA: TGTGCCAGCAGAGAACAACAGGGGGCAATCAACGAGCAGTACTTC